These T cell receptor beta chains were read from a single sample in a study of tumor and adjacent non-tumor tissue in lung cancer. TCRdb passed the multiplex PCR reads through MiXCR, listing each CDR3 protein once. The table lists 84,000 or so distinct CDR3 sequences, 61% of them singletons, with roughly 15% in the top ten. The sample consisted of lung tumor tissue. The receptors stem from a man between 65 and 85 years old with non-small cell lung cancer. Both conserved end residues are part of each CDR3. A D gene is named only where the DNA matches it firmly. Size is stated for part of the rows, as once, few or many counts, or as a class when the clone is expanded.

J gene | V gene | clone size | D gene | CDR3 DNA | CDR3 protein
TRBJ1-1 | TRBV6-1 | - | TRBD1 | TGTGCCGAGGGGACAGGGCAAGACACTGAAGCCTTCTTT | CAEGTGQDTEAFF
TRBJ2-7 | TRBV10-2 | few | - | TGCGCCAGCAGCCCGCGGAGTGACTCCTACGAGCAGTACTTC | CASSPRSDSYEQYF
TRBJ2-1 | TRBV6-2/TRBV6-3 | once | TRBD2 | TGTGCCAGCAGTTACTCACTAGCGGGAGTCCGCGACTCCTACAATGTGCAGTTCTTC | CASSYSLAGVRDSYNVQFF
TRBJ1-5 | TRBV6-6 | many | - | TGTGCCAGCAGTTACTCGGGGGGCTGGAATCAGCCCCAGCATTTT | CASSYSGGWNQPQHF
TRBJ2-4 | TRBV4-1 | many | TRBD1 | TGCGCCAGCAGCCGGGTTGCGCAGGGGGTTGTAGAAGCCAAAAACATTCAGTACTTC | CASSRVAQGVVEAKNIQYF
TRBJ2-7 | TRBV28 | few | TRBD1 | TGTGCCAGCAGGCCGGGACAGGGCCGCTACGAGCAGTACTTC | CASRPGQGRYEQYF
TRBJ2-1 | TRBV11-3 | - | - | TGTGCCAGCACCCTTATGGCTAACTCCTACAATGAGCAGTTTTTC | CASTLMANSYNEQFF
TRBJ1-2 | TRBV11-2 | - | TRBD1 | TGTGCCAGCAGCCGAAACACAGGGGGCGCGATTGGCTACACTTTC | CASSRNTGGAIGYTF
TRBJ1-6 | TRBV7-9 | - | - | TGTGCCAGCAGTCCTGTTGGGCCCTGGGCACACCTCCACTTT | CASSPVGPWAHLHF
TRBJ2-1 | TRBV6-6 | many | - | TGTGCCAGCAGTTACTCGCGGGGAAGCGCCTACAATGAGCAGTTCTTC | CASSYSRGSAYNEQFF
TRBJ2-5 | TRBV11-1 | - | - | TGTGCCAGCAGCTTAGCGTTCACCCCCCGAGAGACCCAGTACTTC | CASSLAFTPRETQYF
TRBJ2-1 | TRBV6-1 | many | - | TGTGCCAGCAGTGTAGATCGGTATGAGCAGTTCTTC | CASSVDRYEQFF
TRBJ2-7 | TRBV6-1 | many | - | TGTGCCAGCACTGAAACCCTCGGCTACGAGCAGTACTTC | CASTETLGYEQYF
TRBJ2-5 | TRBV5-4 | many | - | TGTGCCAGCAGCTTTGGTCCCCTCGCGGCCGGGACCCAGTACTTC | CASSFGPLAAGTQYF
TRBJ1-5 | TRBV15 | - | TRBD1 | TGTGCCACCAGCAGAGATTGGGGACAGGGCAATCAGCCCCAGCATTTT | CATSRDWGQGNQPQHF
TRBJ2-7 | TRBV28 | once | - | TGTGTCAGCGGTCCTTCCGAGCAGTACTTC | CVSGPSEQYF
TRBJ2-2 | TRBV6-5 | many | - | TGTGCCAGCAGTTACTTCTCCGGGGAGCTGTTTTTT | CASSYFSGELFF
TRBJ1-2 | TRBV29-1 | few | - | TGCATCGTTGATTGGGGGTACTATGGCTACACCTTC | CIVDWGYYGYTF
TRBJ2-2 | TRBV6-5 | - | - | TGTGCCAGCAGTCGTCACACCGAGGAGCTGTTTTTT | CASSRHTEELFF
TRBJ2-1 | TRBV7-9 | - | - | TGTGCCAGCAGCTTAGCCCTCCCCCCTTACAATGAGCAGTTCTTC | CASSLALPPYNEQFF
TRBJ1-5 | TRBV11-2 | - | - | TGTGCCAGCAGCGGTGTGTGGGGGGCTGACCAGCCCCAGCATTTT | CASSGVWGADQPQHF
TRBJ2-5 | TRBV11-1 | - | - | TGTGCCAGCAGCTCCAACCGGGCCCGGGAGACCCAGTACTTC | CASSSNRARETQYF
TRBJ2-5 | TRBV5-6 | many | - | TGTGCCAGCAGCGGGGGTCCAAGGAGCCAAGAGACCCAGTACTTC | CASSGGPRSQETQYF
TRBJ2-5 | TRBV29-1 | many | - | TGCAGCGACCGAGAAGAGACCCAGTACTTC | CSDREETQYF
TRBJ2-3 | TRBV12-3/TRBV12-4 | few | - | TGTGCCTGCAGTCGGGGAGCGGATACGCAGTATTTT | CACSRGADTQYF
TRBJ2-5 | TRBV5-5 | - | TRBD2 | TGTGCCAGCAGAAAGCGGGGACCAAAAGCGAAGGAGACCCAGTGCTTC | CASRKRGPKAKETQCF
TRBJ2-7 | TRBV20-1 | - | - | TGCAATGCTAGTGTCGCTGACGAGCAGTACTTC | CNASVADEQYF
TRBJ2-5 | TRBV11-3 | - | - | TGTGCCAGCAGCCCAGGCTTGAGAGGGACCCAGTGCTTC | CASSPGLRGTQCF
TRBJ2-2 | TRBV20-1 | - | - | TGCAGTGCTAGACCTCCGGCTGGGATCGACACCGGGGAGCTGTTTTTT | CSARPPAGIDTGELFF